Listed below are T cell receptor beta chains from one sample, sequenced in a study of cytomegalovirus exposure and HLA in healthy donors. Some clones are missing from TCRdb's copy, which holds only in-frame ones; the method was immunoSEQ multiplex PCR. The data hold under 200,000 clones, with 75% to 85% observed a single time. The sample consisted of PBMCs. These receptors came from a woman between 50 and 59 years old in good health and CMV-seronegative. Both conserved end residues are part of each CDR3. The order of the fields is J gene, V gene, clone size, D gene, CDR3 DNA, CDR3 protein. D genes are given only for firm matches. The size field is filled for only some rows; it gives once, few, many or a size class.

TRBJ2-5 | TRBV2 | NA | TRBD1 | TGTGCCAGCAGATCCGACAGGGGGCTCTCGCAAGAGACCCAGTACTTC | CASRSDRGLSQETQYF
TRBJ1-1 | TRBV28 | NA | NA | TGTGCCATCCTCTCAGAGGGTCGAGCTTTCTTT | CAILSEGRAFF
TRBJ2-1 | TRBV18 | NA | TRBD2 | TGTGCCAGCTCAGGGCTAGCGGCCGACGATGAGCAGTTCTTC | CASSGLAADDEQFF
TRBJ2-5 | TRBV5-5 | NA | TRBD1 | TGTGCCAGCAGCTCGCCTTGGGGACAGGGAGAAGAGACCCAGTACTTC | CASSSPWGQGEETQYF
TRBJ2-1 | TRBV11-3 | NA | TRBD1 | TGTGCCAGCAGCTTAGACAGGGGGCGCTTTAATGAGCAGTTCTTC | CASSLDRGRFNEQFF
TRBJ2-3 | TRBV30 | once | NA | TGTGCCTGGTCAGCGGGTTGGATCTCCGATACGCAGTATTTT | CAWSAGWISDTQYF
TRBJ2-2 | TRBV13 | NA | NA | TGTGCCAGCAGCCACAGGTTTGGGAACACCGGGGAGCTGTTTTTT | CASSHRFGNTGELFF
TRBJ1-5 | TRBV7-2 | NA | TRBD1 | TGTGCCAGCAGCCTGGGACAGTCAAATCAGCCCCAGCATTTT | CASSLGQSNQPQHF
TRBJ1-2 | TRBV28 | NA | NA | TGTGCCAGCAGTCTGACAGAGAAAGGGTTCCGGGGCTACACCTTC | CASSLTEKGFRGYTF
TRBJ2-7 | TRBV7-8 | NA | TRBD2 | TGTGCCAGCAGCCCGTGGACTAGCGGTTCCTACGAGCAGTACTTC | CASSPWTSGSYEQYF
TRBJ1-1 | TRBV28 | once | TRBD1 | TGTGCCAGCAGCTCAGCGTTGGGACAGTCGAACACTGAAGCTTTCTTT | CASSSALGQSNTEAFF
TRBJ2-5 | TRBV27 | NA | TRBD2 | TGTGCCAGCAGTTTAGGGGGGGGAGGCCAAGAGACCCAGTACTTC | CASSLGGGGQETQYF
TRBJ2-5 | TRBV2 | few | NA | TGTGCCAGCAGTGTCCGGCTAGCCCAAGAGACCCAGTACTTC | CASSVRLAQETQYF
TRBJ2-2 | TRBV28 | NA | TRBD2 | TGTGCCAGCAGTTTACCCCTAGCGGGGGGCACCGGGGAGCTGTTTTTT | CASSLPLAGGTGELFF
TRBJ2-5 | TRBV28 | NA | NA | TGTGCCAGCAGTTTATCCCCACGGGAGACCCAGTACTTC | CASSLSPRETQYF
TRBJ1-1 | TRBV5-1 | NA | NA | TGCGCCAGCAGCTTAAGTCCGGGTTTGGACACTGAAGCTTTCTTT | CASSLSPGLDTEAFF
TRBJ2-3 | TRBV28 | NA | TRBD2 | TGTGCCAGCAGTATAAGACTAGCGGGAACGTATACGCAGTATTTT | CASSIRLAGTYTQYF
TRBJ2-2 | TRBV10-3 | NA | TRBD2 | TGTGCCATCAGCCTCGGACTAGCGGGAGGAACCGGGGAGCTGTTTTTT | CAISLGLAGGTGELFF
TRBJ2-5 | TRBV2 | NA | NA | TGTGCCAGCAAGGGGGAGGGCCTTGAGACCCAGTACTTC | CASKGEGLETQYF
TRBJ1-1 | TRBV2 | NA | NA | TGTGCCAGCAGTGAAAGAGGGCTCATGAACACTGAAGCTTTCTTT | CASSERGLMNTEAFF
TRBJ2-2 | TRBV7-9 | NA | NA | TGTGCCAGCAGCTTCTTCAGGGTTGTCCCCGGGGAGCTGTTTTTT | CASSFFRVVPGELFF
TRBJ2-6 | TRBV2 | NA | NA | TGTGCCAGCAGTAATCAGAACTCTGGGGCCAACGTCCTGACTTTC | CASSNQNSGANVLTF
TRBJ1-4 | TRBV5-1 | NA | NA | TGCGCCAGCAGCCTCGGCCCAACTTCGGGAAGTGAAAAACTGTTTTTT | CASSLGPTSGSEKLFF
TRBJ1-3 | TRBV28 | NA | NA | TGTGCCAGCGGCTGGGGGGCTGGAAACACCATATATTTT | CASGWGAGNTIYF
TRBJ2-2 | TRBV30 | NA | TRBD2 | TGTGCCTGGAGTAGCGGGAGGGGGACCGGGGAGCTGTTTTTT | CAWSSGRGTGELFF
TRBJ1-5 | TRBV7-8 | NA | NA | TGTGCCAGCAGCCCCTCCCAAGGGGAAGGAAGTCAGCCCCAGCATTTT | CASSPSQGEGSQPQHF
TRBJ2-2 | TRBV5-1 | NA | NA | TGCGCCAGCAGCTTGGGGCCCGGGGAGCTGTTTTTT | CASSLGPGELFF
TRBJ2-2 | TRBV7-9 | NA | TRBD2 | TGTGCCAGCAGCACCCTCTGGAGTAGCGGGACGACCGGGGAGCTGTTTTTT | CASSTLWSSGTTGELFF
TRBJ2-1 | TRBV6-5 | NA | NA | TGTGCCAGCAGTTTCAAACCGGGACTTCCAAACAATGAGCAGTTCTTC | CASSFKPGLPNNEQFF
TRBJ2-3 | TRBV11-1 | NA | NA | TGTGCCAGCAGCTTTCAGCGGACCAGCACAGATACGCAGTATTTT | CASSFQRTSTDTQYF
TRBJ1-3 | TRBV7-2 | NA | NA | TGTGCCAGCAGCGCCTCAGGGGTAGACACCATATATTTT | CASSASGVDTIYF
TRBJ1-1 | TRBV27 | NA | NA | TGTGCCAGCAGTTTGGGCCTCGGAAGATCTGAAGCTTTCTTT | CASSLGLGRSEAFF
TRBJ2-5 | TRBV5-1 | NA | NA | TGCGCCAGCAGCTTGGTACCTGGACTCATAGAGACCCAGTACTTC | CASSLVPGLIETQYF
TRBJ1-5 | TRBV28 | NA | TRBD1 | TGTGCCAGCAGTTTCGACAGGGGGCAGGGTGTCGGAAGGAATCAGCCCCAGCATTTT | CASSFDRGQGVGRNQPQHF
TRBJ2-3 | TRBV6-6 | NA | TRBD2 | TGTGCCAGCAGTTACTCGGGCTCGGGGGGTTCAGATACGCAGTATTTT | CASSYSGSGGSDTQYF
TRBJ2-2 | TRBV7-2 | NA | TRBD2 | TGTGCCAGCAGCCTCGGACTAGCGGGCGACACCGGGGAGCTGTTTTTT | CASSLGLAGDTGELFF
TRBJ2-5 | TRBV7-6 | NA | NA | TGTGCCAGCAGCTTACAGGAGACCCAGTACTTC | CASSLQETQYF
TRBJ2-3 | TRBV10-1 | NA | TRBD2 | TGCGCCAGCAGCGTACGGACTAGCGGGAGCACAGATACGCAGTATTTT | CASSVRTSGSTDTQYF
TRBJ2-1 | TRBV25-1 | NA | NA | TGTGCCAGCAGTGAATGGGCGGGTTATAGTGAGCAGTTCTTC | CASSEWAGYSEQFF
TRBJ1-2 | TRBV6-5 | NA | TRBD1 | TGTGCCAGCAGTTACCGGACAGGGGTTAACTATGGCTACATCTTC | CASSYRTGVNYGYIF
TRBJ2-2 | TRBV28 | few | TRBD2 | TGTGCCAGCAGTTCGCAACCGGGACTAGCGGGAAACACCGGGGAGCTGTTTTTT | CASSSQPGLAGNTGELFF
TRBJ1-2 | TRBV30 | NA | NA | TGTGCCTGGAGTAAAAGGGGAGGGCATGGCTACACCTTC | CAWSKRGGHGYTF
TRBJ2-7 | TRBV6-5 | NA | TRBD2 | TGTGCCAGCAGTCGGACTAGCGGTGAGGACGAGCAGTACTTC | CASSRTSGEDEQYF
TRBJ2-7 | TRBV18 | NA | TRBD2 | TGTGCCAGCTCCCTCACTAGCGGGGGACCCTACGAGCAGTACTTC | CASSLTSGGPYEQYF
TRBJ2-1 | TRBV9 | NA | TRBD2 | TGTGCCAGCAGCGGAGGGGCCGGGACTAGCCACAATGAGCAGTTCTTC | CASSGGAGTSHNEQFF
TRBJ2-7 | TRBV19 | NA | TRBD2 | TGTGCCAGTAGTATAGGGGGGACTAGCGGTTCCTACGAGCAGTACTTC | CASSIGGTSGSYEQYF
TRBJ2-7 | TRBV7-8 | NA | TRBD2 | TGTGCCAGCAGCTTAATAGCGAGCGGGAGTCGAGGCGAGCAGTACTTC | CASSLIASGSRGEQYF
TRBJ2-7 | TRBV7-9 | few | NA | TGTGCCAGCAGCTTAGATGGGGGAGGCGAGCAGTACTTC | CASSLDGGGEQYF
TRBJ2-7 | TRBV6-5 | NA | NA | TGTGCCAGCAGTTATACAGGGCGCTTTGACGAGCAGTACTTC | CASSYTGRFDEQYF
TRBJ1-5 | TRBV6-1 | NA | NA | TGTGCCAGCAGTCCTGAGGGGGTAGAGCAGCCCCAGCATTTT | CASSPEGVEQPQHF
TRBJ1-1 | TRBV30 | NA | NA | TGTGCCTGGAGTGTCGACTCCCGGTCGGTTGAAGCTTTCTTT | CAWSVDSRSVEAFF
TRBJ2-3 | TRBV30 | once | NA | TGTGCCTGGAGTGTGACCGGCGGGACAGATACGCAGTATTTT | CAWSVTGGTDTQYF
TRBJ2-7 | TRBV7-8 | NA | TRBD1 | TGTGCCAGCAGCTTCCCGACAGGGGCCGCCTACGAGCAGTACTTC | CASSFPTGAAYEQYF
TRBJ2-7 | TRBV5-1 | NA | NA | TGCGCCAGCAGACCCGACTCTAGCCGGTACGAGCAGTACTTC | CASRPDSSRYEQYF
TRBJ2-7 | TRBV28 | NA | NA | TGTGCCAGCAGTCTTACCTACGAGCAGTACTTC | CASSLTYEQYF
TRBJ2-7 | TRBV4-3 | few | NA | TGCGCCAGCAGCCAAGATGCGGGATCCTACGAGCAGTACTTC | CASSQDAGSYEQYF
TRBJ2-3 | TRBV7-2 | NA | TRBD2 | TGTGCCAGCAGAATAACCGGGACTAGCGGATCCACAGATACGCAGTATTTT | CASRITGTSGSTDTQYF